This T cell receptor beta chain was recovered during a study of early T cells in non-severe SARS-CoV-2 infection. Study-wide background: From unsorted whole blood, bulk RNA was sequenced, and the chains remained unpaired.

Whole-study findings and limits: Using VDJdb, the matching emphasized anti-spike CD8 responses while missing private and CD4 specificities.

This clonotype was found a few times. Antigen unknown. CDR3 size: 12 residues. Per the germline V gene, CDR1 is MNHEY and CDR2 is SVGAGI. V lost 10 bases to trimming and J lost 7 bases, with 13 bases between them. Individual cDNA molecules carried attached unique molecular identifiers. TCRdb itself ran the 5' RACE reads through MiXCR, one entry per CDR3 protein. The sample has about 52,000 distinct CDR3 sequences, 6% to 7% seen once. Sequenced material: whole blood. This rearrangement joins TRBV6-5 to TRBJ1-4; D unclear. The receptor's source is an adult who was a healthcare worker with PCR-confirmed SARS-CoV-2 infection or an uninfected control (not recorded which). The CDR3 spells CATRGLGEKLFF. In nucleotides, the CDR3 is TGTGCCACCCGAGGCCTGGGTGAAAAACTGTTTTTT.